This entry concerns a single TCR beta chain. Cells designated naive CD8 were CD45RO-negative and were positively selected for CCR7, with terminally differentiated effector memory CD45RA+ cells excluded. Trimming took 3 bases from V and 2 from J; bases not matched to a gene: 4. CDR1 KGHSH and CDR2 LQKENI come from the germline V gene. The CDR3 loop spans 15 amino acids. Assay used: immunoSEQ multiplex PCR; TCRdb lists only in-frame clones, some missing. The profile covers some 2.1 million clones, with over 85% appearing a single time and 1.5% to 2% taken by the ten largest. This sample is drawn from a study of shared clonotypes between healthy human individuals.

This clonotype originated in a young man in good health. Some clones in this sample may be carry-over from other donors' samples. Sequenced material: naive CD8+ T cells from PBMCs. V gene TRBV18 combines with J gene TRBJ2-7; 10 nucleotides line up with TRBD1. The CDR3 region is CASSPSTGGTYEQYF. The CDR3 coding sequence is TGTGCCAGCTCACCCTCGACAGGGGGCACCTACGAGCAGTACTTC. Together with reference TRBV18 and TRBJ2-7, the CDR3 gives the full variable domain: NAGVMQNPRHLVRRRGQEARLRCSPMKGHSHVYWYRQLPEEGLKFMVYLQKENIIDESGMPKERFSAEFPKEGPSILRIQQVVRGDSAAYFCASSPSTGGTYEQYFGPGTRLTVT.